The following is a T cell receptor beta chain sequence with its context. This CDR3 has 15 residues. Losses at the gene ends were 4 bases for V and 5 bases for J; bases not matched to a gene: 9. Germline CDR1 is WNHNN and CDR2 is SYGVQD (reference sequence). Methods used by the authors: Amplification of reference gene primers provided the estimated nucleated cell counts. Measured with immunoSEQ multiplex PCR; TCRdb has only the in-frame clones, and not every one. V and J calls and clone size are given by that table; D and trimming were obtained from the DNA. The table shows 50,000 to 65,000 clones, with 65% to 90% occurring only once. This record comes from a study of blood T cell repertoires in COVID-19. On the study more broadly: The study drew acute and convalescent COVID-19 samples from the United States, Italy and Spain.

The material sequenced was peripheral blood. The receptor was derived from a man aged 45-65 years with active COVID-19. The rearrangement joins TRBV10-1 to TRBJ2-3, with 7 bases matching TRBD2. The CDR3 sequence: CASSGSGKAQDTQYF. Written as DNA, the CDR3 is TGCGCCAGCAGTGGGAGCGGGAAGGCACAAGATACGCAGTATTTT.